This TCR beta chain was profiled in a study of cytotoxic CD8 clonotypes in ibrutinib-treated CLL (dated by TCRdb to about 2021). Some background on the complete study: The cohort was composed of roughly ten relapsed/refractory and roughly 14 treatment-naive patients; IGHV unmutated status was identified in 17 patients. Of the 90 or so participants in the trial, 25 to 30 had longitudinal samples available. Response samples were obtained after a median of roughly eleven months of treatment, with a range of roughly 6 to 40 months. Cryopreserved peripheral blood mononuclear cells were obtained prior to treatment, at the time of response, and at either disease progression or sustained remission. An average of 255,043 productive templates and some 100,000 productive rearrangements was obtained per sample. All remission and progressive disease samples were collected while patients were still receiving ibrutinib. Partial responses were observed in roughly 24 patients and complete responses in 2; after a median follow-up of around 68 months, remission was maintained in around 14 patients and progression was observed in approximately twelve. Results and caveats for the whole study, not just this receptor: Public clonotypes were rare and either contracted or stayed stable during treatment, and the rise in clonality at ibrutinib response reflected the expansion of private clonotypes. Lymph node repertoires were not examined, and the timing of sampling was not matched between patients in sustained remission and those whose disease progressed. Clonality rose at ibrutinib response, remained stable during sustained remission, and dropped back toward baseline at progression. Baseline clonality was found to be higher than that of age-matched healthy donors and was strongly correlated with circulating CD8+ T-cell counts.

On a MiSeq, deep resolution sequencing aimed for a depth between 1 in 1 million and 1 in 200,000 T cells, with each clonotype covered about 9.9x on average. The immunoSEQ hsTCRB Kit was used to generate TCR beta libraries. Per the authors' processing: ImmunoSEQ Data Assistant and ImmunoSEQ Analyzer were used for data analysis, and V, D and J genes were assigned according to IMGT definitions. Clonality, which ranges from 0 to 1, was calculated by subtracting the normalized Shannon entropy of productive rearrangement frequencies from one. Only overrepresented clonotypes making up at least 0.05% of each patient's repertoire were included in the public clonotype analysis. Some 13 age-matched healthy donor repertoires from immuneACCESS served as clonality controls. The table comes from immuneACCESS by way of TCRdb, which keeps in-frame sequences with V and J called. Part of the clones is missing from these tables; in studies checked, under half for an unresolved V gene and the rest for unknown reasons. V and J calls and clone size follow that table, whereas D and trimming were derived from the DNA. This sample holds a few hundred thousand clones; roughly two thirds were observed only once. In total, the top ten clones hold about 6.7% of the sample.

Roughly 2.2 micrograms of genomic DNA were extracted from cryopreserved PBMCs for TCR beta library preparation. High-throughput TCR beta sequencing was performed on longitudinal blood samples from CLL patients receiving ibrutinib monotherapy. The patients took part in an open-label, single-center phase 2 trial of ibrutinib monotherapy. About this clone: Its antigen is unknown. No quality values exist for individual bases; no much larger clone is one base distant.

A distance of 12 bases separates the germline ends of V and J, which lose 3 bases and 8 bases respectively. From the germline V gene, CDR1 is SGHDT and CDR2 is YYEEEE. Including cysteine and phenylalanine, the CDR3 has 13 amino acids. The entry retains the CDR3 DNA only, 39 bases that are in frame from base 1. The sample in question was PBMCs, obtained after 36 months of ibrutinib treatment. The TCR sequence derives from a human donor with chronic lymphocytic leukemia. The chain is made from TRBV5-6 and TRBJ2-1; a confident D gene designation cannot be given. CDR3 sequence: CASSSVARDEQFF. Here is the DNA: TGTGCCAGCAGCTCGGTTGCTCGGGATGAGCAGTTCTTC.